This T cell receptor beta chain was recovered during a study of naive and memory T cell subsets. Cells stained for CD3, CD4, CD8, CD45RA, CD27 and viability were sorted into four CD45RA/CD27 subsets. An equimolar mix of two oligonucleotides served as the beta constant-region primer for TRBC1 and TRBC2. An oligonucleotide with the SP2 primer and a 12-nucleotide UMI was ligated to the cDNA 3' end. MiXCR, run by TCRdb on the UMI-ligation and nested PCR reads, gives a single entry per CDR3 protein. In the table there are 150,000 or so distinct CDR3 sequences, about a sixth of which are singletons. There are a few counts of this clonotype. The sequencing input was naive CD4+ T cells from blood. This TCR came from a human donor in good health.

CDR3 sequence reads: CASSHPGRGLANEQFF. The CDR3 DNA is TGCGCCAGCAGCCACCCCGGACGAGGTCTTGCCAATGAGCAGTTCTTC. The chain joins TRBV4-1 to TRBJ2-1; D unresolved. The ends were cut back, 3 bases at V and 6 bases at J, with 18 bases in the middle. The CDR3 is 16 residues long. Germline V CDR1 and CDR2: MGHRA, YSYEKL.